The clone carrying this T cell receptor beta chain has just one count. The antigen is undetermined. Study-wide results and caveats: Tumor memory CD4+ T cell TCR gene usage was found to cluster with blood and lymph node memory CD4+ cells and with lymph node naive CD4+ cells.

J lost 3 bases, V lost 5 bases, and 6 bases had no gene match. CDR3 size: 14 residues. One entry per CDR3 protein, called by TCRdb with MiXCR from the 5' RACE reads. Here the sample spans tens of thousands of distinct CDR3 sequences, roughly 30% being singletons. This clonotype was sampled from a female donor with breast cancer. V gene TRBV12-3 or TRBV12-4 combines with J gene TRBJ1-1; 7 bases line up with TRBD1. The sample was naive CD4+ T cells sorted from blood. Subset given: naive CD4+ T cells, CD4+CD45RA+CD25-. CDR3 sequence: CASSLLQGDTEAFF. The DNA for the CDR3 is TGTGCCAGCAGTCTTCTTCAGGGGGACACTGAAGCTTTCTTT.